This T cell receptor (beta chain) was recorded in a study of blood T cell repertoires in COVID-19. Study overall: Donors in the United States, Italy and Spain gave samples during acute or convalescent COVID-19. From T cells, B-cell-depleted T cells, or PBMCs came the material, which was cDNA or gDNA.

TCRdb's copy holds only in-frame clones and misses some; the assay was immunoSEQ multiplex PCR. Of around 150,000 clones in the sample, about 80% were seen once. The CDR3 is made up of 13 amino acids. From germline, CDR1 is DFQATT and CDR2 SNEGSKA (reference sequence). V dropped 3 bases and J dropped 1 base, with 9 bases sitting between them. The Seattle site enrolled patients during active infection and followed them longitudinally. The chain has TRBV20-1 and TRBJ2-5; tentative D call: TRBD1 (5 bases). This clonotype was sampled from a woman aged 40 to 50 with COVID-19, enrolled during active disease. The sample consisted of peripheral blood. The CDR3 DNA is TGCAGTGCTAGTTCAGGGTCCCAAGAGACCCAGTACTTC. Its protein is CSASSGSQETQYF.